This T cell receptor (beta chain) was observed in a study of cytomegalovirus exposure and HLA in healthy donors. Whole-study findings and limits: Follow-up analysis later connected one missense variant in DCLRE1C with trimming of TCR beta V- and J-genes.

The study ran its PCR with 60 Vbeta and 13 Jbeta primers. Method: immunoSEQ multiplex PCR; TCRdb's copy keeps in-frame clones and lacks some. The sample shows over 150,000 clones, approximately 80% of them seen only once. A note on this clone: Its cognate antigen is unknown.

The clonotype originates from a man between 25 and 39 years old in good health and CMV-seropositive. Sequencing was performed on PBMCs.

The CDR3 loop is CASSLAGEAYEQYF. CDR3 DNA sequence: TGTGCCAGCAGCTTAGCGGGAGAGGCCTACGAGCAGTACTTC. This chain links TRBV7-9 with TRBJ2-7; possibly TRBD2 for D (5 bases). V was clipped by 0 bases and J by 2 bases, with 8 bases between them. Germline V gives CDR1 SEHNR, CDR2 FQNEAQ (reference sequence). The CDR3 covers 14 residues.